This paragraph covers one TCR beta chain sequence. This sample was taken from a study of blood T cell repertoires in COVID-19. While infection was still active, Seattle patients were enrolled and then followed longitudinally. CDR1 and CDR2 from the germline V gene are MNHEY and SVGEGT. Trimming took off 4 bases at V and 7 bases at J, with 19 bases between the two ends. The CDR3 spans 16 residues. Per the study methods: Estimation of nucleated cell counts relied on the amplification of reference gene primers. TCRdb keeps only in-frame clones here, not all; method: immunoSEQ multiplex PCR. That table furnishes V, J and clone size, whereas the DNA furnished D and trimming. The table has under 200,000 clones, about 76% seen once.

Sequencing was performed on peripheral blood. This rearrangement joins TRBV6-2 or TRBV6-3 to TRBJ2-2; D possibly corresponds to TRBD2 (6 bases). The TCR originated in a woman aged 40 to 55 with COVID-19, enrolled during active disease. DNA of the CDR3: TGTGCCAGCAGTTCCCCCCGGGGGTGGAATATCGGGGAGCTGTTTTTT. Translation: CASSSPRGWNIGELFF.